This T cell receptor (beta chain) was documented in a study of early T cells in non-severe SARS-CoV-2 infection. This clonotype was seen repeatedly, ten times or more. TCRdb processed the 5' RACE reads anew with MiXCR; each CDR3 protein has one entry. This sample has 55,000 or so distinct CDR3 sequences, with under 7.5% found just once. This CDR3 region has 16 residues. In germline, CDR1 is SGHVS, CDR2 FNYEAQ. Trimming removed 5 bases at V and 2 bases at J, with 16 bases between. The sample was whole blood. This sequence was found in an adult who was a healthcare worker with PCR-confirmed SARS-CoV-2 infection or an uninfected control (not recorded which). The chain combines TRBV7-6 with TRBJ1-3; D ambiguous. CDR3 DNA: TGTGCCAGCAGCCCATCCGTTGTTGGGGCTGGAAACACCATATATTTT. Translating it yields CASSPSVVGAGNTIYF.